The clone carrying this TCR beta chain was detected once. Recently diagnosed hyperthyroidism of less than 2 months' duration affected patients aged 18 to 65. Exclusion criteria comprised uncontrolled infection, other autoimmune disease, pregnancy or lactation. This sample holds PBMCs from roughly 10 ml fresh peripheral blood. This specimen belongs to a study of T cells in Graves' hyperthyroidism and ophthalmopathy. Study information: Staff took peripheral blood when the initial diagnosis was made, before any treatment began.

V was pared by 4 bases and J by 4 bases, with 20 bases between. This CDR3 comprises 16 residues. Germline V gene lookup returns CDR1 SGHTA and CDR2 FQGNSA. Amplified TCR beta CDR3 regions derived from RNA transcripts. HTBI primers were employed in a first-round RT-PCR of the TCR CDR3. TCRdb processed the multiplex PCR reads anew with MiXCR; each CDR3 protein has one entry. The top ten hold less than 4.5% of the sample, which has 600,000 or so distinct CDR3 sequences, 16% seen once. V and J are TRBV7-2 and TRBJ2-7; D assignment may be TRBD1 or TRBD2 (5 bases each). The sequenced sample consisted of blood. This TCR came from a young woman with Graves' hyperthyroidism. CDR3 in DNA: TGTGCCAGCAGCTCTAACTCCGGGACCCGGCTATACGAGCAGTACTTC. Protein product: CASSSNSGTRLYEQYF.